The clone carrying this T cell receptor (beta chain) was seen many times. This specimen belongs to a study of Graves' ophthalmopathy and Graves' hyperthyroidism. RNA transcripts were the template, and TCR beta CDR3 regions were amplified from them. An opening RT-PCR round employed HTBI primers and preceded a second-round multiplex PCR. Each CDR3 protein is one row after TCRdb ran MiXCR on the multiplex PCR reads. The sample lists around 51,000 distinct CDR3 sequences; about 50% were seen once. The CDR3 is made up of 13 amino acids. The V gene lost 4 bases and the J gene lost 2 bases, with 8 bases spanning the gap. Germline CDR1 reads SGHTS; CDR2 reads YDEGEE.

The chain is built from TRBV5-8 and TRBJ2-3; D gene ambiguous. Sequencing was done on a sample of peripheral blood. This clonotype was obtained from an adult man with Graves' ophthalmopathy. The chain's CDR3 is CASSPQNTDTQYF. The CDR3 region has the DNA TGTGCCAGCAGCCCCCAAAACACAGATACGCAGTATTTT.